The rows below give T cell receptor beta chains drawn from one sample of a study of T cell repertoires in cytomegalovirus infection. TCRdb reprocessed the reads via MiXCR and lists one record per CDR3 protein. The sample shows fewer than 350,000 distinct CDR3 sequences, about a sixth of them seen only once. Material for sequencing was PBMCs. The receptor source for this set is a human donor in good health (CMV status not recorded). Some clones in this sample may be carry-over from other donors' samples. The CDR3 runs from the conserved cysteine through the conserved F or W. Each record gives: clone size, V gene, J gene, D gene, CDR3 DNA, CDR3 protein. The D gene is left open where the match is weak. Clone size is given for some rows only: seen once, a few or many times, or a class if the clone is expanded.

few,TRBV4-1,TRBJ1-5,TRBD1,TGCGCCAGCGCGGACAGGGGTAATCAGCCCCAGCATTTT,CASADRGNQPQHF
many,TRBV7-9,TRBJ1-1,.,TGTGCCAGCAGCTTATCGGGCCAGAACACTGAAGCTTTCTTT,CASSLSGQNTEAFF
.,TRBV7-2,TRBJ1-6,.,TGTGCCAGCAGCTTAGCGCGTTCACAGCCAAATTCACCCCTCCACTTT,CASSLARSQPNSPLHF
.,TRBV6-2/TRBV6-3,TRBJ2-5,TRBD2,TGTGCCAGCAGTCCTGGAGCTACTAGCGGGGAAGAGACCCAGTACTTC,CASSPGATSGEETQYF
.,TRBV28,TRBJ1-5,.,TGTGCCAGCAGGGGGGACTATAGCAATCAGCCCCAGCATTTT,CASRGDYSNQPQHF
many,TRBV7-9,TRBJ2-1,TRBD2,TGTGCCAGCAGCCCCCGGGGGGAGCAACACCTCGAGCAGTTCTTC,CASSPRGEQHLEQFF
few,TRBV28,TRBJ1-2,.,TGTGCCAGCAGTTTGTGGGACTATGGCTACACCTTC,CASSLWDYGYTF
many,TRBV7-2,TRBJ2-5,.,TGTGCCAGCAGCTTAGGCCAGGCTCTTGAGACCCAGTACTTC,CASSLGQALETQYF
many,TRBV7-2,TRBJ1-2,TRBD1,TGTGCCAGCAGCTTAATCTACGGACAGGGAGAGTTTGGGGACTATGGCTACACCTTC,CASSLIYGQGEFGDYGYTF
few,TRBV7-3,TRBJ2-2,.,TGTGCCAGCAGCTCTGGGACCACCGCCACCGGGGAGCTGTTTTTT,CASSSGTTATGELFF
few,TRBV6-5,TRBJ1-2,.,TGTGCCAGCAGTTACGAGTCGGTCAGGGATATTACCGGCTACACCTTC,CASSYESVRDITGYTF
many,TRBV19,TRBJ2-6,TRBD1,TGTGCCAGTAGTTCCCGACTACAAGGAAGACAGGGGGTACTCTCTGGGGCCAACGTCCTGACTTTC,CASSSRLQGRQGVLSGANVLTF
many,TRBV20-1,TRBJ2-7,.,TGCAGTGCTAGAGAACGTGCGGAGCGGTCAGAGCAGTACTTC,CSARERAERSEQYF
.,TRBV20-1,TRBJ2-2,.,TGCAGTGCTGGGATGGCCGGGGTCGGGACCGGGGAGCTGTTTTTT,CSAGMAGVGTGELFF
.,TRBV9,TRBJ1-5,TRBD1,TGTGCCAGCAGCGCCGGGACAGGGCATGGTCAGCCCCAGCATTTT,CASSAGTGHGQPQHF
many,TRBV4-1,TRBJ2-7,.,TGCGCCAGCAGCCAAGAGGACCACTACGAGCAGTACTTC,CASSQEDHYEQYF
many,TRBV20-1,TRBJ1-5,.,TGCAGTGCTAGGGGGCAGGTCGGTGATCAGCCCCAGCATTTT,CSARGQVGDQPQHF
many,TRBV7-2,TRBJ1-3,.,TGTGCCAGCAGCTTAGATACAGCTGGAAACACCATATATTTT,CASSLDTAGNTIYF
.,TRBV7-9,TRBJ1-4,TRBD1,TGTGCCAGCAGCGAACGATTCAGGGGGCAAAATGAAAAACTGTTTTTT,CASSERFRGQNEKLFF
many,TRBV12-3/TRBV12-4,TRBJ1-4,TRBD1,TGTGCCAGCAGTTGGAACCCCGGGACAGGGACGGAAAAACTGTTTTTT,CASSWNPGTGTEKLFF
many,TRBV7-9,TRBJ1-1,.,TGTGCCAGCAGCTCAGCGGGGGGCATGCAGGCTTTCTTT,CASSSAGGMQAFF
few,TRBV12-3/TRBV12-4,TRBJ2-5,.,TGTGCCAGTGGACTACCCCAAGAGAGCCAGTACTTC,CASGLPQESQYF
.,TRBV3-1,TRBJ2-5,.,TGTGCCAGCAGCCAAGGGATAATAGAGACCCAGTACTTC,CASSQGIIETQYF
few,TRBV28,TRBJ2-7,TRBD2,TGTGCCAGCAGAACGAGCGGGGGCTACGAGCAGTACTTC,CASRTSGGYEQYF
.,TRBV3-1,TRBJ2-7,.,TGTGCCAGCAGCCAAGATTTGATAGTAGGGAACGAGCAGTACTTC,CASSQDLIVGNEQYF
few,TRBV7-2,TRBJ2-2,TRBD2,TGTGCCAGCAGCCCGCCCAGCGGGGGGGCCTCCGGGGAGCTGTTTTTT,CASSPPSGGASGELFF
.,TRBV4-2,TRBJ2-5,TRBD2,TGTGCCAGCAGCCTTGGCTCTAGCGGGGGAACTCCTCCGGGGGAGACCCAGTACTTC,CASSLGSSGGTPPGETQYF
few,TRBV5-1,TRBJ2-7,.,TGCGCCAGCAGTAAAACAGGTGATCACTACGAGCAGTACTTC,CASSKTGDHYEQYF
few,TRBV7-9,TRBJ2-7,.,TGTGCCACGGCTCGACAAGGGAGCTACGAGCAGTACTTC,CATARQGSYEQYF
many,TRBV7-9,TRBJ2-2,.,TGTGCCAGCAGCCCTAACCGGGAGCTGTTTTTT,CASSPNRELFF
.,TRBV9,TRBJ1-6,.,TGTGCCAGCAGCCAAGGGGATAATTCACCCCTCCACTTT,CASSQGDNSPLHF
.,TRBV19,TRBJ2-1,TRBD1,TGTGCCAGTAGTATCCTGGACAGGGGATACAATGAGCAGTTCTTC,CASSILDRGYNEQFF
many,TRBV7-2,TRBJ1-4,.,TGTGCCAGCAGCTATAACAGGGTTGGATCTAATGAAAAACTGTTTTTT,CASSYNRVGSNEKLFF
few,TRBV28,TRBJ1-4,.,TGTGCCAGCAGCCCGGGGACTAGTGAAAAACTGTTTTTT,CASSPGTSEKLFF
few,TRBV20-1,TRBJ1-1,.,TGCAGTGCCCCGGCCAGGGAGGGGAACACTGAAGCTTTCTTT,CSAPAREGNTEAFF
few,TRBV28,TRBJ1-2,TRBD1,TGTGCCACCTTGGAGGGGGCGCATGTTGGGGGCTACACCTTC,CATLEGAHVGGYTF
few,TRBV4-1,TRBJ1-5,.,TGCGCCAGCAGCCAAGATCTAGGGGCCTATCAGCCCCAGCATTTT,CASSQDLGAYQPQHF
.,TRBV10-3,TRBJ2-5,.,TGTGCCATCAGTGAGTCGGAGACTATTCCTCTAAAGACCCAGTACTTC,CAISESETIPLKTQYF
.,TRBV15,TRBJ2-1,TRBD1,TGTGCCACCGGCCGGGACAGGGCGTACAATGAGCAGTTCTTC,CATGRDRAYNEQFF
few,TRBV7-2,TRBJ2-4,TRBD2,TGTGCCAGCAGCTTCATTAGCGGGGGGGATAACATTCAGTACTTC,CASSFISGGDNIQYF
many,TRBV12-3/TRBV12-4,TRBJ1-1,.,TGTGCCAGCAGCCTTGTCGAGAGCACTGAAGCTTTCTTT,CASSLVESTEAFF
.,TRBV20-1,TRBJ1-4,.,TGCAGTGCTACTTTGAATGAAAAACTGTTTTTT,CSATLNEKLFF
many,TRBV25-1,TRBJ1-2,.,TGTGCCAGCAGCGATACTCTGAGGGGGTCCTCGAGGGGCTACACCTTC,CASSDTLRGSSRGYTF
few,TRBV2,TRBJ1-1,TRBD1,TGTGCCAGCAGTCTACAGGGGGCTAGGAACACTGAAGCTTTCTTT,CASSLQGARNTEAFF
few,TRBV18,TRBJ2-2,.,TGTGCCAGCTCAGCAGGATACACCGGGGAGCTGTTTTTT,CASSAGYTGELFF
few,TRBV2,TRBJ2-7,.,TGTGCCAGCAGTGATCGGCGAGGAGCCCAGTACTTC,CASSDRRGAQYF
many,TRBV6-2/TRBV6-3,TRBJ2-1,.,TGTGCCAGCAGTTACTCTAGGCTTGCGGGACCCACCTACAATGAGCAGTTCTTC,CASSYSRLAGPTYNEQFF